The 27 T cell receptor beta chains given below trace back to one sample, sequenced in a study of monozygotic twins with inflammatory bowel disease (dated by TCRdb to the late 2010s). Receptor libraries were prepared by 5' RACE. TCRdb names Illumina HiSeq 2500 as the instrument used. Once TCRdb had reprocessed the reads, it stored one entry per CDR3 protein sequence and supplied no DNA. The sample's clone listing holds 300,000 to 350,000 distinct CDR3 sequences. Jointly, the top ten make up approximately 2% of the sample. Sequencing was performed on blood. The receptors were sampled from a human donor with ulcerative colitis or Crohn's disease, or a healthy co-twin of an affected twin (not recorded which).

V gene TRBV27 combines with J gene TRBJ1-6. The CDR3 extends over 14 amino acids. CDR1 is MNHEY and CDR2 is SMNVEV in the germline V gene (reference sequence). CDR3 region: CASSFTVYNSPLHF.

The V gene is TRBV20-1, the J gene TRBJ2-4; without DNA, the TCRdb call of TRBD2 cannot be checked. CDR3 length equals 16 residues. The germline CDR1 and CDR2 sequences are DFQATT and SNEGSKA (reference sequence). CDR3 loop: CSASVEWRETKNIQYF.

This chain joins TRBV6-5 and TRBJ2-2; there is no DNA to check the TCRdb D call of TRBD2. Germline values: CDR1 MNHEY, CDR2 SVGAGI. CDR3 size: 17 residues. The CDR3 reads CASKFLAGGPGTGELFF.

The chain joins TRBV27 to TRBJ2-7; TCRdb proposes TRBD1, but this gene call is untestable without DNA. The CDR3 runs 13 residues. The germline V gene has CDR1 MNHEY and CDR2 SMNVEV (reference sequence). The CDR3 sequence: CATSGGALYEQYF.

The CDR3 region is CSARPGQNSPLHF. This sequence joins TRBV20-1 and TRBJ1-6; TCRdb's D gene call, TRBD1, goes unchecked for lack of DNA. CDR1 and CDR2 from the germline V gene are DFQATT and SNEGSKA (reference sequence). The CDR3 is 13 amino acids.

The V call is TRBV12-3 or TRBV12-4, the J call TRBJ2-7. This CDR3 region has 14 residues. The CDR3 loop reads CASSPTGSHYEQYF.

The chain recombines TRBV6-1 with TRBJ2-7; the TRBD1 assignment by TCRdb is unverifiable without DNA. The CDR3 sequence is 15 residues long. CDR1 and CDR2 (germline): MNHNS, SASEGT. CDR3 amino acids: CASSEEGQARVEQYF.

The chain joins TRBV10-3 to TRBJ2-7; the D gene TCRdb calls, TRBD2, cannot be checked with no DNA. The germline V gene has CDR1 ENHRY and CDR2 SYGVKD. This CDR3 is 15 amino acids long. The CDR3 here is CAISENGRDQYEQYF.

CDR3 sequence: CSVGLAGGNYEQYF. The chain carries TRBV29-1 and TRBJ2-7; with no DNA, the TCRdb D assignment of TRBD2 cannot be verified. CDR3 length: 14 residues. Germline V gives CDR1 SQVTM, CDR2 ANQGSEA.

This chain links TRBV12-3 or TRBV12-4 with TRBJ2-3. This CDR3 comprises 14 residues. CDR3: CASIFSHTPDTQYF.

V is TRBV6-2 or TRBV6-3 and J is TRBJ1-1. From germline, CDR1 is MNHEY and CDR2 SVGEGT. The CDR3 contains 15 residues. The CDR3 spells CASSYANGRNTEAFF.

The rearrangement joins TRBV29-1 to TRBJ2-7. The V gene's germline CDR1 is SQVTM and CDR2 ANQGSEA. This CDR3 contains 12 residues. The chain's CDR3 is CSVERSPYEQYF.

J is TRBJ2-1 and V is TRBV20-1; with no DNA, the TCRdb D assignment of TRBD2 cannot be verified. The CDR3 totals 14 residues. Looked up from germline, CDR1 is DFQATT and CDR2 is SNEGSKA (reference sequence). The CDR3 here is CSARVLAGYNEQFF.

The chain carries TRBV15 and TRBJ2-3; TCRdb indicates TRBD1, and absent DNA this call remains unverified. This CDR3 spans 14 amino acids. Germline V gene sequence: CDR1 LNHNV, CDR2 YYDKDF (reference sequence). Here the CDR3 reads CATSRGGGEDTQYF. The complete variable domain, with remaining parts taken from reference TRBV15 and TRBJ2-3, reads DAMVIQNPRYQVTQFGKPVTLSCSQTLNHNVMYWYQQKSSQAPKLLFHYYDKDFNNEADTPDNFQSRRPNTSFCFLDIRSPGLGDTAMYLCATSRGGGEDTQYFGPGTRLTVL.

This chain connects TRBV7-9 to TRBJ2-3. Germline lookup yields CDR1 SEHNR and CDR2 FQNEAQ (reference sequence). The CDR3 runs to 16 residues. This CDR3 is CASSSELRSGTDTQYF.

The chain couples TRBV7-2 to TRBJ1-6; no DNA is available, so the TRBD1 call from TCRdb remains unchecked. The germline CDR1 and CDR2 sequences are SGHTA and FQGNSA. CDR3 length: 15 residues. The CDR3 protein is CASSLSTGVLSPLHF.

The chain uses TRBV20-1 and TRBJ1-5; the D call from TCRdb, TRBD1, cannot be confirmed without DNA. Per the germline V gene, CDR1 is DFQATT and CDR2 is SNEGSKA (reference sequence). This CDR3 is built from 12 residues. The CDR3 protein is CSAHRGNQPQHF.

V gene TRBV20-1 combines with J gene TRBJ2-3. CDR1 is DFQATT, CDR2 SNEGSKA, per germline (reference sequence). The CDR3 length is 15 residues. CDR3 amino acids: CSARDLGFGSDTQYF.

The rearrangement links TRBV19 to TRBJ1-2; the D gene TCRdb calls, TRBD1, cannot be checked with no DNA. This CDR3 has 13 residues. The germline V gene encodes CDR1 LNHDA and CDR2 SQIVND (reference sequence). The CDR3 loop reads CASNQGDLYGYTF.

V and J are TRBV7-9 and TRBJ2-7; absent DNA, TCRdb's TRBD1 call cannot be checked. The CDR3 contains 17 residues. Germline CDR1 is SEHNR and CDR2 is FQNEAQ (reference sequence). CDR3: CASSLVSPGTFSYEQYF. Full variable domain (rest looked up from reference TRBV7-9 and TRBJ2-7): DTGVSQNPRHKITKRGQNVTFRCDPISEHNRLYWYRQTLGQGPEFLTYFQNEAQLEKSRLLSDRFSAERPKGSFSTLEIQRTEQGDSAMYLCASSLVSPGTFSYEQYFGPGTRLTVT.

The chain carries TRBV6-5 and TRBJ2-7; TCRdb outputs TRBD1, but without DNA this stays unchecked. From germline, CDR1 is MNHEY and CDR2 SVGAGI. This CDR3 spans 13 amino acids. The CDR3 loop reads CASRMGQYYEQYF.

V is TRBV20-1 and J is TRBJ2-3. The CDR3 contains 14 residues. Germline V gene sequence: CDR1 DFQATT, CDR2 SNEGSKA (reference sequence). The CDR3 protein is CSASTPERTDTQYF.

V gene TRBV6-2 or TRBV6-3 combines with J gene TRBJ2-3; the TCRdb D gene call, TRBD2, has no DNA to confirm it. The CDR3 spans 17 residues. Looked up from germline, CDR1 is MNHEY and CDR2 is SVGEGT. The CDR3 spells CASSLTSASGGKNTQYF.

This chain connects TRBV14 to TRBJ2-7; TCRdb's D gene call, TRBD1, goes unchecked for lack of DNA. The CDR3 is made up of 14 amino acids. The germline V gene encodes CDR1 SGHDN and CDR2 FVKESK. The CDR3 protein is CASSFLDRPYEQYF.

CDR3 region: CASSYGGVNQPQHF. The chain joins TRBV6-5 to TRBJ1-5; the TCRdb D gene call, TRBD1, has no DNA to confirm it. Germline V gene lookup returns CDR1 MNHEY and CDR2 SVGAGI. This CDR3 is built from 14 residues.

This sequence joins TRBV28 and TRBJ2-5; TCRdb indicates TRBD1, and absent DNA this call remains unverified. From germline, CDR1 is MDHEN and CDR2 SYDVKM. CDR3 length: 15 residues. Here the CDR3 reads CASSLGLPQRETQYF.

The gene calls are TRBV5-1 and TRBJ2-1; lacking DNA, the TRBD1 call made by TCRdb goes unchecked. The length of the CDR3 is 14 residues. Germline loops: CDR1 SGHRS, CDR2 YFSETQ. The CDR3 spells CASSLGPGGNEQFF.